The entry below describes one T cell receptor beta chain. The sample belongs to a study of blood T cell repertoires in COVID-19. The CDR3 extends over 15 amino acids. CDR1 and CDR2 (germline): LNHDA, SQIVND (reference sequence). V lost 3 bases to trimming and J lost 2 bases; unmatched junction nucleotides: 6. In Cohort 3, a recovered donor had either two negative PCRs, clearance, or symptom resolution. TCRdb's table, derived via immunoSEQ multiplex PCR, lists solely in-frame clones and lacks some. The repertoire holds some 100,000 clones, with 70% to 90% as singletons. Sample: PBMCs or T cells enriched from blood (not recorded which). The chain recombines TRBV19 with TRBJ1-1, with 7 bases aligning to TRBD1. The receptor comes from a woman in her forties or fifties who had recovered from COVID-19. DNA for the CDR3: TGTGCCAGTAGTATTGGGGACAGAGACAACACTGAAGCTTTCTTT. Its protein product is CASSIGDRDNTEAFF.